The T cell receptor (beta chain) described here comes from a study of blood T cells in healthy people across ages (dated by TCRdb to 2013 to 2016). For the study in its entirety: In model experiments, template switching captured about one uniquely barcoded TCR beta cDNA molecule for every two T cells. For two donors (one aged 18 to 30 and one aged 80 or older), the study analyzed two additional independent replicas of 1 million unique cDNA reads from the same blood draw. The donors were divided into four age groups: young (average around 16 years), middle-aged (over 35), aged (approximately 64) and long-lived (about 79). To avoid experimental bias, donors of different ages were spread randomly across the sequencing lanes. To track age-related changes in TCR beta repertoire diversity, the study relied on deep sequencing normalized with unique cDNA molecular identifiers.

Including the terminal cysteine and phenylalanine, the CDR3 comprises 11 residues. The kept DNA is CDR3 alone, 33 bases in frame from the first base. V is clipped by 2 bases and J by 6 bases, and the sequence between their germline boundaries is 4 bases long. CDR1 and CDR2 are read off the germline V gene (reference sequence) as SEHNR and FQNEAQ. As regards this clonotype: Its recognized antigen is unknown. No quality values exist for individual bases; no much larger clone is one base distant.

The library was obtained by 5' RACE. Sequencing was carried out with an Illumina HiSeq 2500. A second roughly 6 to 12 cycle PCR used a sample-barcoded 5' primer and a J-beta primer mix. Each TCR beta cDNA molecule received a unique molecular identifier from a template-switch 5' adaptor carrying 12 random nucleotides. At least 2.5 million CDR3-containing paired-end reads were obtained from each sample. First-strand cDNA was synthesized from all RNA with the Mint cDNA synthesis kit, primed by a TRBC-specific oligonucleotide. Following uracil-DNA glycosylase treatment, a first 18-cycle PCR with universal primers M1SS and BC2_uni_R was performed on all cDNA. The paper's processing steps were these. Each sample was normalized by randomly selecting 1 million high-quality reads, each carrying a distinct molecular identifier. Instead of being binned into consensus sequences, reads with shared molecular identifiers were discarded. MiTCR, run with a Q25 quality threshold and the strictest error-elimination algorithm, handled CDR3 identification, clonotype clustering and error correction. A nonparametric unseen species model using Euler transformation provided a lower-bound estimate of total TCR beta diversity. The public reads were quality trimmed at Q25 with fastp and then assembled into clones with MiXCR by TCRdb, keeping productive beta chains. Rows merge per CDR3 protein into single entries with the most common DNA and genes. Here the V and J calls rest on TCRdb's processing, not on the authors' analysis. Recorded for this sample are roughly 1.4 million distinct CDR3 sequences; 55% to 75% of them occurred a single time. Of the sample, over 5.5% falls within the top ten clones.

Donors were a few dozen systemically healthy Caucasian individuals from Russia aged roughly 6 to 90 years. Around 9.9 milliliters of peripheral blood were collected from each donor into EDTA-treated Vacutainer tubes. Ficoll-Paque density-gradient centrifugation was used to isolate PBMCs, with at least 7 million per sample. Total RNA was extracted from PBMCs with Trizol reagent, with at least 5.5 micrograms obtained per sample. The percentages of naive CD45RAhigh/CD27high T cells were determined by flow cytometry on a PBMC aliquot from every donor. Study-wide conclusions, independent of this receptor: The long-lived group showed more naive CD4+ T cells, fewer expanded clones and increased TCR diversity than the aged group, suggesting age selection. Because profiling used bulk unsorted PBMCs, naive and antigen-experienced compartments could not be compared conclusively. The percentage of naive T cells measured by flow cytometry correlated strongly with observed TCR beta diversity. Estimates of total diversity from one million sequenced T cells were regarded as lower bounds and underestimates. Donor CMV infection status was unknown, potentially confounding age-related changes in expanded clonotypes. Observed TCR beta diversity per million T cells fell roughly linearly with age, and a significant reduction was already apparent by age roughly 40.

The chain couples TRBV7-9 to TRBJ2-5, with no confidently assigned D gene. Source material: blood. This TCR came from a man between 18 and 29 years old in good health. In nucleotide form, the sequence is TGTGCCAGCAGCTTATCAAAGACCCAGTACTTC. This translates into CASSLSKTQYF.